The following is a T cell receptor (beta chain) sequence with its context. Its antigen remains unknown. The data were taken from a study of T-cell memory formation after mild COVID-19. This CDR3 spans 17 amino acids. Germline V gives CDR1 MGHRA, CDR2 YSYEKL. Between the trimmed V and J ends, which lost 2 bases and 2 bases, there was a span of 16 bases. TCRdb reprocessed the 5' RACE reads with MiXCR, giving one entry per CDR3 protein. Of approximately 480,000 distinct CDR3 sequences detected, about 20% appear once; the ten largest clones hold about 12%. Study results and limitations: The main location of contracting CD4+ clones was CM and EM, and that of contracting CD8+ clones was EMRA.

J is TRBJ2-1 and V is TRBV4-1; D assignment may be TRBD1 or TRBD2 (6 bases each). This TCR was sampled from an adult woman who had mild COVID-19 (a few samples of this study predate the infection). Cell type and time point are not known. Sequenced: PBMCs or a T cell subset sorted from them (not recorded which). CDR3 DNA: TGCGCCAGCAGCCAACCCGTACGGGGGCCCCCCTACAATGAGCAGTTCTTC. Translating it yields CASSQPVRGPPYNEQFF.